This entry lists 19 T cell receptor beta chains sequenced from one sample in a study of T cell responses to AZD1222 COVID-19 vaccine. Repertoires were generated with immunoSEQ multiplex PCR, while TCRdb's copy carries only in-frame clones and drops some. The sample records about 120,000 clones, around 87% being singletons. Sequencing was performed on peripheral blood, taken on day 0 of AZD1222 vaccination. The source is an adult in good health.

This chain connects TRBV20-1 to TRBJ1-2; D is undetermined. The germline gives CDR1 DFQATT, CDR2 SNEGSKA (reference sequence). Deletions cut 5 bases from V and 10 bases from J, with 11 bases between. This CDR3 has 10 amino acids. The CDR3 protein is CSALSSSYTF. CDR3 sequence (DNA): TGCAGTGCTCTGAGCTCTTCCTACACCTTC.

The V and J genes are TRBV6-5 and TRBJ2-7, with a possible D match to TRBD1 (5 bases). Trimming removed 0 bases from V and 4 bases from J, with 13 bases in between. CDR1 is MNHEY, CDR2 SVGAGI, per germline. The CDR3 extends over 15 amino acids. CDR3 sequence: CASSYSHSTGYEQYF. CDR3 nucleotide sequence: TGTGCCAGCAGTTACTCCCACTCTACAGGTTACGAGCAGTACTTC.

This clone has just one count. This rearrangement joins TRBV27 to TRBJ2-2; D may be TRBD2 (6 bases). V lost 6 bases, J lost 1 base, and 15 bases lay in between. Germline V CDR1 and CDR2: MNHEY, SMNVEV (reference sequence). This CDR3 comprises 16 residues. The CDR3 loop is CASRGEVVGNTGELFF. The DNA of the CDR3 is TGTGCCAGCAGAGGGGAGGTCGTCGGGAACACCGGGGAGCTGTTTTTT.

This clone came up once. This rearrangement joins TRBV21-1 to TRBJ1-5; TRBD1 reflects the table's D call only, with no check against the DNA. TRBV21-1 is flagged as a pseudogene. CDR3 length: 13 amino acids. The CDR3 protein is CASSVQGNQPQHF. CDR3 in DNA: TGTGCCAGCAGCGTACAGGGCAATCAGCCCCAGCATTTT.

The chain joins TRBV9 to TRBJ2-1; D gene unclear. Germline loops: CDR1 SGDLS, CDR2 YYNGEE. V was shortened by 3 bases and J by 0 bases, with 10 bases between the two germline ends. CDR3 length equals 15 residues. Written as DNA, the CDR3 is TGTGCCAGCAGCGAAACTGAGAACTCCTACAATGAGCAGTTCTTC. Protein sequence: CASSETENSYNEQFF.

The J gene is TRBJ2-7, the V gene TRBV19, with D unresolved. From germline, CDR1 is LNHDA and CDR2 SQIVND (reference sequence). The V and J ends lost 7 bases and 6 bases respectively, with 19 bases between them. CDR3 length equals 14 residues. CDR3 residues: CASIPPKGLREQYF. As DNA, the CDR3 is TGTGCCAGTATTCCCCCTAAGGGTTTACGCGAGCAGTACTTC.

The chain recombines TRBV28 with TRBJ1-5, with 11 positions matching TRBD1. Losses at the gene ends were 3 bases for V and 5 bases for J; bases not matched to a gene: 9. CDR3 length equals 17 residues. Germline V gives CDR1 MDHEN, CDR2 SYDVKM. CDR3 sequence: CASSLWRDRGSHQPQHF. Written as DNA, the CDR3 is TGTGCCAGCAGTTTGTGGAGGGACAGGGGGTCCCATCAGCCCCAGCATTTT.

This clone occurred once. The genes are TRBV7-2 and TRBJ2-7, with 8 bases matching TRBD2. The V and J ends lost 2 bases and 5 bases, in that order; junction bases with no gene match: 14. CDR1 is SGHTA and CDR2 is FQGNSA in the germline V gene. The CDR3 extends over 17 amino acids. The CDR3 region is CASSLQWRGAGVNEQYF. Here the CDR3 DNA reads TGTGCCAGCAGCTTACAATGGCGGGGGGCCGGGGTCAACGAGCAGTACTTC.

The chain couples TRBV27 to TRBJ2-3; 7 nucleotides match TRBD2. The CDR3 length is 17 residues. J lost 4 bases, V lost 5 bases, and 15 bases had no gene match. Germline CDR1 and CDR2: MNHEY and SMNVEV (reference sequence). The CDR3 loop reads CASSPGKPSGVADTQYF. CDR3 bases: TGTGCCAGCAGTCCGGGGAAACCGAGCGGGGTGGCAGATACGCAGTATTTT.

The V call is TRBV24-1, the J call TRBJ2-3, with D uncertain. This CDR3 comprises 13 residues. The V end was cut by 7 bases, the J end by 6 bases, with 13 bases between. Germline V gives CDR1 KGHDR, CDR2 SFDVKD. Written as DNA, the CDR3 is TGTGCCACCAGCTACAGCCTTGAGGATACGCAGTATTTT. Residues: CATSYSLEDTQYF.

DNA of the CDR3: TGTGCCAGCAGGGGGTTGGGCGGGGGACATACTGAGCAGTACTTC. Amino acids: CASRGLGGGHTEQYF. The chain links TRBV27 to TRBJ2-7, with D tentatively TRBD2 (7 bases). Trimming removed 6 bases from V and 7 bases from J, with 22 bases in between. The CDR3 length is 15 residues. Germline V gives CDR1 MNHEY, CDR2 SMNVEV (reference sequence).

This rearrangement joins TRBV18 to TRBJ2-4; 10 bases line up with TRBD1. Germline-derived CDR1 and CDR2 are KGHSH and LQKENI. CDR3 length: 14 amino acids. The trim removed 4 bases at V and 10 bases at J, leaving 7 bases unmatched. This CDR3 is CASSLGTGDPIQYF. CDR3 nucleotides: TGTGCCAGCTCACTGGGGACAGGGGATCCTATTCAGTACTTC.

V is TRBV4-1 and J is TRBJ1-4; the match to TRBD1 covers 9 bases. The ends lost 3 bases at V and 4 bases at J; junction bases unmatched: 9. This CDR3 is built from 17 residues. Per the germline V gene, CDR1 is MGHRA and CDR2 is YSYEKL. CDR3 in amino acids: CASSQALGTGINEKLFF. The DNA of the CDR3 is TGCGCCAGCAGCCAGGCCTTGGGGACAGGGATTAATGAAAAACTGTTTTTT.

This clone was counted a single time. The chain uses TRBV27 and TRBJ2-7, with D possibly called TRBD1 or TRBD2 (5 bases each). CDR3 length: 19 amino acids. Germline CDR1 and CDR2: MNHEY and SMNVEV (reference sequence). V was clipped by 1 base and J by 5 bases, with 27 bases between them. CDR3: CASSLLFQPSSGTYHEQYF. CDR3 in DNA: TGTGCCAGCAGTTTATTGTTTCAGCCTTCCTCCGGGACCTACCACGAGCAGTACTTC.

The J gene is TRBJ2-3, the V gene TRBV2; 9 bases match TRBD1. Trimming took 6 bases from V and 4 from J; bases not matched to a gene: 8. Germline CDR1 reads SNHLY; CDR2 reads FYNNEI. This CDR3 comprises 15 residues. The CDR3 here is CASSVRDRAPDTQYF. CDR3 DNA: TGTGCCAGCAGCGTCCGGGACAGGGCCCCAGATACGCAGTATTTT.

Here the CDR3 DNA reads TGTGCCAGCAGCTTAGAAGCTAGCGGGGGGTTGGAACAAGAGACCCAGTACTTC. It encodes CASSLEASGGLEQETQYF. The rearrangement links TRBV7-2 to TRBJ2-5; TRBD2 aligns across 11 bases. J was trimmed by 2 bases and V by 1 base; bases with no gene match: 9. Germline values: CDR1 SGHTA, CDR2 FQGNSA. The length of the CDR3 is 18 residues.

V and J are TRBV7-9 and TRBJ2-3; the D is unclear. Germline values: CDR1 SEHNR, CDR2 FQNEAQ (reference sequence). This CDR3 comprises 8 residues. Trimming pared 11 bases from V and 7 bases from J, leaving 4 bases between. DNA of the CDR3: TGTGCCGTCAATACGCAGTATTTT. Encoded protein: CAVNTQYF.

The chain recombines TRBV9 with TRBJ2-7; D remains ambiguous. The CDR3 runs 13 residues. Trimming shortened V by 0 bases and J by 6 bases, and 10 bases separated the two germline ends. The germline gives CDR1 SGDLS, CDR2 YYNGEE. CDR3 DNA sequence: TGTGCCAGCAGCGTAGTGGGCCAAAGCGAGCAGTACTTC. This codes for CASSVVGQSEQYF.

V gene TRBV30 combines with J gene TRBJ1-6; D gene unclear. The ends were cut back, 0 bases at V and 4 bases at J, with 7 bases in the middle. Germline V CDR1 and CDR2: GTSNPN, SVGIG (reference sequence). The CDR3 runs 14 residues. This CDR3 is CAWSVTLYNSPLHF. Here the CDR3 DNA reads TGTGCCTGGAGTGTAACCCTTTATAATTCACCCCTCCACTTT.